This T cell receptor (beta chain) derives from a study of human T cells and chemical hapten exposure. As for time point: patch test 3, about 24 weeks after DPC sensitization. Regarding treatment: therapeutic diphenylcyclopropenone sensitization with weekly scalp DPC. The CDR3 covers 13 residues. Germline-derived CDR1 and CDR2 are MRHNA and SNTAGT. Trimming took off 6 bases at V and 0 bases at J, with 7 bases between the two ends. In its sample, this clonotype was seen a few times. TCRdb reprocessed the RACE reads via MiXCR and lists one record per CDR3 protein. The profile shows roughly 130,000 distinct CDR3 sequences, about 11% of them singletons.

The specimen was whole blood, collected in connection with sensitization to the hapten diphenylcyclopropenone (DPC). This receptor was taken from a woman aged 45-65 years with alopecia areata. Some clones in this sample may be carry-over from other donors' samples. This rearrangement joins TRBV6-4 to TRBJ2-3; D possibly matches TRBD1 or TRBD2 (5 bases each). Written as DNA, the CDR3 is TGTGCCAGCAGGGGGGAAAGCACAGATACGCAGTATTTT. The encoded protein is CASRGESTDTQYF.